This TCR beta chain was identified in a study of T cells after posttransplantation cyclophosphamide. Profiled with immunoSEQ multiplex PCR; TCRdb holds only in-frame clones, not every one. The table lists under 40,000 clones, with no singletons. The CDR3 contains 17 residues. Trimming pared 1 base from V and 6 bases from J, leaving 21 bases between. Germline CDR1 reads SGHVS; CDR2 reads FNYEAQ. The rearrangement joins TRBV7-6 to TRBJ1-2; possible D gene TRBD1, 6 bases. Input material: PBMCs. The receptor comes from a woman in her fifties or sixties in good health and a related stem cell transplant donor. In DNA form, the CDR3 reads TGTGCCAGCAGCTTAGTTCAGGGGAATCTAAGGTATCATGGCTACACCTTC. Translation: CASSLVQGNLRYHGYTF.